This T cell receptor (beta chain) derives from a study of T cells in Graves' hyperthyroidism and ophthalmopathy. RNA transcripts served as the template for amplifying TCR beta CDR3 regions. When the TCR CDR3 underwent first-round RT-PCR, the HTBI primer set was used. TCRdb ran MiXCR on the multiplex PCR reads and lists one entry per CDR3 protein. The sample consists of a few hundred thousand distinct CDR3 sequences, 14% of them appearing once. Trimming took 3 bases from V and 2 from J, leaving 11 bases between them. Germline assignment: CDR1 SGHVS and CDR2 FQNEAQ. The CDR3 has 15 residues. The study, taken as a whole, reports: Blood also held most thyroid clonotypes expanded beyond 0.001.

There are many counts of this clonotype. The antigen is undetermined. The origin of this receptor is a woman between 18 and 29 years old with Graves' hyperthyroidism. The chain combines TRBV7-8 with TRBJ1-5; a weak D match, TRBD1 (5 bases). The material sequenced was blood. As DNA, the CDR3 is TGTGCCAGCAGCTTCGAGGGGAATGGCAATCAGCCCCAGCATTTT. Protein sequence: CASSFEGNGNQPQHF.